One and the same sample provided the 15 T cell receptor beta chains below, sequenced in a study of blood T cell repertoires in COVID-19. The protocol was immunoSEQ multiplex PCR, while the TCRdb copy is restricted to in-frame clones and leaves out a portion. The sample lists under 150,000 clones; around 85% were seen once. The sample comprised peripheral blood. Receptor source: a woman in her forties or fifties who had recovered from COVID-19.

V gene TRBV11-3 combines with J gene TRBJ2-7; 7 bases agree with TRBD2. The trim removed 1 base at V and 3 bases at J, leaving 6 bases unmatched. CDR1 is SGHNT, CDR2 YENEEA, per germline. The CDR3 has 15 amino acids. CDR3 bases: TGTGCCAGCAGCTTAGCGGGAGGTTACGGCTACGAGCAGTACTTC. Protein: CASSLAGGYGYEQYF.

The chain joins TRBV30 to TRBJ2-2; 7 bases line up with TRBD2. Unmatched junction bases numbered 15, after V lost 8 bases and J lost 6 bases. The CDR3 covers 15 residues. In germline, CDR1 is GTSNPN, CDR2 SVGIG (reference sequence). CDR3 nucleotides: TGTGCCGGTGGAAATGGGAGGGGCCTGCCCGGGGAGCTGTTTTTT. This codes for CAGGNGRGLPGELFF.

This clone was seen once. V gene TRBV2 combines with J gene TRBJ2-7, with D tentatively TRBD1 (5 bases). Trimming shortened V by 5 bases and J by 5 bases, and 19 bases separated the two germline ends. CDR3 size: 15 residues. The V gene's germline CDR1 is SNHLY and CDR2 FYNNEI. CDR3 amino acids: CASSYRFLSRNEQYF. CDR3 coding DNA: TGTGCCAGCAGTTACAGGTTTTTATCGAGAAACGAGCAGTACTTC.

The J gene is TRBJ1-1, the V gene TRBV5-6, with 8 bases fitting TRBD1. Germline assignment: CDR1 SGHDT and CDR2 YYEEEE. CDR3 length equals 14 residues. Germline trimming cut 4 bases from V and 4 bases from J; bases unmatched to any gene: 6. CDR3 sequence reads: CASSPGTGLTEAFF. CDR3 sequence (DNA): TGTGCCAGCAGCCCCGGGACAGGCCTCACTGAAGCTTTCTTT.

The rearrangement links TRBV7-3 to TRBJ2-3, with a weak D call TRBD2 (7 bases). V dropped 2 bases and J dropped 1 base, with 10 bases sitting between them. Germline lookup yields CDR1 SGHTA and CDR2 FQGTGA. CDR3 size: 15 residues. The CDR3 region is CASSLAGARTDTQYF. CDR3 nucleotides: TGTGCCAGCAGCTTAGCGGGGGCCCGCACAGATACGCAGTATTTT.

This chain links TRBV19 with TRBJ2-3; TRBD2 might be the D (6 bases). The CDR3 is 17 residues long. V lost 4 bases and J 6 bases, leaving 23 bases between the germline ends. The germline V gene has CDR1 LNHDA and CDR2 SQIVND (reference sequence). The CDR3: CASSKPLGTGETDTQYF. CDR3 DNA sequence: TGTGCCAGTAGTAAACCCCTCGGGACGGGGGAGACGGATACGCAGTATTTT. Full variable domain (rest looked up from reference TRBV19 and TRBJ2-3): DGGITQSPKYLFRKEGQNVTLSCEQNLNHDAMYWYRQDPGQGLRLIYYSQIVNDFQKGDIAEGYSVSREKKESFPLTVTSAQKNPTAFYLCASSKPLGTGETDTQYFGPGTRLTVL.

This clone was counted between two and nine times. In the same sample, other DNA sequences code for this CDR3. This chain uses TRBV5-1 with TRBJ2-6; D is unclear. Germline CDR1 and CDR2: SGHRS and YFSETQ. The V gene lost 4 bases and the J gene lost 2 bases, with 10 bases spanning the gap. There are 15 residues in the CDR3. The CDR3 DNA sequence: TGCGCCAGCAGCCCTGGTTCTACTGGGGCCAACGTCCTGACTTTC. Translated, it gives CASSPGSTGANVLTF.

The chain is built from TRBV11-3 and TRBJ2-5; 9 nucleotides align to TRBD2. CDR3 length: 13 amino acids. CDR1 is SGHNT and CDR2 is YENEEA in the germline V gene. V was clipped by 3 bases and J by 8 bases; unmatched bases: 4. CDR3 sequence reads: CASSFTAGGTQYF. DNA for the CDR3: TGTGCCAGCAGCTTTACAGCGGGAGGAACCCAGTACTTC. Variable domain in full (rest from reference TRBV11-3 and TRBJ2-5): EAGVVQSPRYKIIEKKQPVAFWCNPISGHNTLYWYLQNLGQGPELLIRYENEEAVDDSQLPKDRFSAERLKGVDSTLKIQPAELGDSAVYLCASSFTAGGTQYFGPGTRLLVL.

The CDR3 protein is CASSARSGLYNEQFF. The CDR3 DNA follows: TGTGCCAGCAGCGCCCGTAGCGGATTATACAATGAGCAGTTCTTC. The J gene is TRBJ2-1, the V gene TRBV3-1 (or the pseudogene TRBV3-2), with a possible D match to TRBD2 (6 bases). V lost 5 bases, J lost 4 bases, and 15 bases lay in between. The CDR3 sequence is 15 residues long. Germline V gives CDR1 LGHDT, CDR2 YNNKEL (reference sequence).

V and J are TRBV10-2 and TRBJ2-1; 8 positions match TRBD2. After removal of 10 bases from V and 7 bases from J, the junction contained 6 bases not matched to a gene. The CDR3 extends over 12 amino acids. The germline V gene has CDR1 WSHSY and CDR2 SAAADI. CDR3 amino acids: CATLAGRNEQFF. For the CDR3, the DNA is TGCGCCACCTTAGCGGGGCGGAATGAGCAGTTCTTC.

CDR3 residues: CATLRQGTNSPLHF. CDR3 nucleotides: TGTGCTACCCTTAGACAGGGGACGAATTCACCCCTCCACTTT. The chain links TRBV12-5 to TRBJ1-6; 8 positions match TRBD1. The CDR3 runs 14 residues. Germline values: CDR1 LGHNT, CDR2 FRNRAP. Germline trimming cut 10 bases from V and 7 bases from J; bases unmatched to any gene: 9.

The chain carries TRBV15 and TRBJ2-7; TRBD2 matches 9 bases. V lost 0 bases and J lost 6; bases outside the gene matches: 18. The CDR3 runs to 19 residues. CDR1 is LNHNV and CDR2 is YYDKDF in the germline V gene (reference sequence). This chain's CDR3 is CATSREGTSWDYPIGEQYF. In DNA, the CDR3 is TGTGCCACCAGCAGAGAGGGGACTAGCTGGGACTACCCTATAGGCGAGCAGTACTTC.

The V and J genes are TRBV7-9 and TRBJ1-4; D not resolved. The germline V gene encodes CDR1 SEHNR and CDR2 FQNEAQ (reference sequence). The V end lost 5 bases, the J end lost 0 bases, and 10 bases lay between the germline ends. The CDR3 spans 15 residues. CDR3 loop: CASSRDLATNEKLFF. CDR3 sequence (DNA): TGTGCCAGCAGCAGAGATCTTGCAACTAATGAAAAACTGTTTTTT.

This chain joins TRBV5-1 and TRBJ2-5, with 9 bases identical to TRBD2. Germline V lookup: CDR1 SGHRS, CDR2 YFSETQ. With V trimmed by 4 bases and J by 5 bases, 3 bases remained unmatched. CDR3 length: 13 amino acids. CDR3: CASSRGGAETQYF. The CDR3, as DNA: TGCGCCAGCAGCCGCGGGGGGGCGGAGACCCAGTACTTC. Combining the CDR3 with reference TRBV5-1 and TRBJ2-5 gives the whole variable domain KAGVTQTPRYLIKTRGQQVTLSCSPISGHRSVSWYQQTPGQGLQFLFEYFSETQRNKGNFPGRFSGRQFSNSRSEMNVSTLELGDSALYLCASSRGGAETQYFGPGTRLLVL.

This chain links TRBV5-4 with TRBJ2-7; D unclear. The V and J ends lost 0 bases and 6 bases respectively, with 10 bases between them. The germline CDR1 and CDR2 sequences are SGHNT and YYREEE (reference sequence). The CDR3 sequence is 13 residues long. This chain's CDR3 is CASSLDSVVEQYF. The CDR3 DNA reads TGTGCCAGCAGCTTGGACAGTGTAGTCGAGCAGTACTTC. Variable domain in full (rest from reference TRBV5-4 and TRBJ2-7): ETGVTQSPTHLIKTRGQQVTLRCSSQSGHNTVSWYQQALGQGPQFIFQYYREEENGRGNFPPRFSGLQFPNYSSELNVNALELDDSALYLCASSLDSVVEQYFGPGTRLTVT.